This T cell receptor beta chain was recovered during a study of shared clonotypes between healthy human individuals. Sequencing was performed with immunoSEQ multiplex PCR; in TCRdb, only in-frame clones are kept and a portion is missing. The table lists roughly 500,000 clones, almost 80% of them singletons, with about 12% in the top ten. Germline CDR1 and CDR2: SNHLY and FYNNEI. CDR3 size: 14 residues. V shed 2 bases, J shed 13 bases, and the junction held 8 bases outside the gene matches. The sample comprised PBMCs. This receptor was obtained from a woman aged 40 to 55 in good health. Some clones in this sample may be carry-over from other donors' samples. The rearrangement uses TRBV2 and TRBJ1-4; TRBD1 aligns across 9 bases. The CDR3 DNA reads TGTGCCAGCAGTGAATCGGGACAGGGCTCGGGACTGTTTTTT. Amino acid sequence: CASSESGQGSGLFF. The whole variable domain, remainder taken from reference TRBV2 and TRBJ1-4, is EPEVTQTPSHQVTQMGQEVILRCVPISNHLYFYWYRQILGQKVEFLVSFYNNEISEKSEIFDDQFSVERPDGSNFTLKIRSTKLEDSAMYFCASSESGQGSGLFFGSGTQLSVL.